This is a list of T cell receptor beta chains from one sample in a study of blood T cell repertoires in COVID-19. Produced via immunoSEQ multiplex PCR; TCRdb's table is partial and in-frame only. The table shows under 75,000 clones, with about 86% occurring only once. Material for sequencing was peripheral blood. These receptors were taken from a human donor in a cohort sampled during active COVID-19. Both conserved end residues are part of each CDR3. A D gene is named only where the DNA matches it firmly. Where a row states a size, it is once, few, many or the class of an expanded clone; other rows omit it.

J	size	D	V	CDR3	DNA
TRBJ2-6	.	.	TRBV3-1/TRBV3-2	CASSQGPSGANVLTF	TGTGCCAGCAGCCAAGGGCCCTCTGGGGCCAACGTCCTGACTTTC
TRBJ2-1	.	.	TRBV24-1	CATSPSGSYNEQFF	TGTGCCACCAGCCCCAGCGGCTCCTACAATGAGCAGTTCTTC
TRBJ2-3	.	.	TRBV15	CATSNPGHPTSTDTQYF	TGTGCCACCAGCAACCCGGGACACCCAACTAGCACAGATACGCAGTATTTT
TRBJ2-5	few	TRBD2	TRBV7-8	CAASRPTRPSGGARETQYF	TGTGCCGCCAGCCGCCCTACACGCCCTAGCGGGGGGGCTCGGGAGACCCAGTACTTC
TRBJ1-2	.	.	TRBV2	CASRSPDTNYGYTF	TGTGCCAGCAGGTCCCCTGACACGAACTATGGCTACACCTTC
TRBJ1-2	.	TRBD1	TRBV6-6	CASRNTGTGYGYTF	TGTGCCAGCAGGAACACCGGGACAGGTTATGGCTACACCTTC
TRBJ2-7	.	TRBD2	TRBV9	CASSVEGLAGVEQYF	TGTGCCAGCAGCGTGGAGGGGCTAGCGGGAGTAGAGCAGTACTTC
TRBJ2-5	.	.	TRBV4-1	CASSQLEGKQETQYF	TGCGCCAGCAGCCAACTGGAGGGGAAACAAGAGACCCAGTACTTC
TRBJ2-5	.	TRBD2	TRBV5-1	CASSLGTSGSLQETQYF	TGCGCCAGCAGCTTGGGGACTAGCGGGAGTTTGCAAGAGACCCAGTACTTC
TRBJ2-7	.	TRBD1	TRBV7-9	CASSQDRNEQYF	TGTGCCAGCAGTCAGGACAGGAACGAGCAGTACTTC
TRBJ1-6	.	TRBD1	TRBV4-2	CASSPTGTGLGSPLHF	TGTGCCAGCAGCCCAACCGGGACAGGGTTGGGTTCACCCCTCCACTTT
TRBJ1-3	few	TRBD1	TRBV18	CASSPPTGTKGNTIYF	TGTGCCAGCTCACCACCGACAGGGACCAAAGGAAACACCATATATTTT
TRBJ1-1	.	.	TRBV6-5	CASILGARTEAFF	TGTGCCAGCATACTGGGGGCGCGCACTGAAGCTTTCTTT
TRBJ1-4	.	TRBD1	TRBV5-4	CASSPRTGNPLGEKLFF	TGTGCCAGCAGCCCCCGGACAGGGAACCCACTAGGGGAAAAACTGTTTTTT
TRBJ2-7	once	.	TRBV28	CASRGFGEQYF	TGTGCTAGCCGGGGGTTTGGCGAGCAGTACTTC
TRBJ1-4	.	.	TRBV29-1	CSVGRGANEKLFF	TGCAGCGTTGGTCGCGGAGCTAATGAAAAACTGTTTTTT
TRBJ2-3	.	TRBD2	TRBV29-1	CSADAGLAGERNTQYF	TGCAGCGCCGATGCCGGACTAGCGGGAGAAAGGAATACGCAGTATTTT
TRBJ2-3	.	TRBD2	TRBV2	CASSLQAGGLADTQYF	TGTGCCAGCAGTCTGCAAGCGGGGGGGCTCGCAGATACGCAGTATTTT
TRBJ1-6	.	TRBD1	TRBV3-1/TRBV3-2	CASSQGRDRTSPLHF	TGTGCCAGCAGCCAAGGTCGGGACAGGACCTCACCCCTCCACTTT
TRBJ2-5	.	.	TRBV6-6	CASSWGGEETQYF	TGTGCCAGCAGTTGGGGCGGTGAGGAGACCCAGTACTTC
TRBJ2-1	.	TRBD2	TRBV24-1	CASSGGEGEQFF	TGTGCCTCCTCGGGAGGGGAGGGTGAGCAGTTCTTC
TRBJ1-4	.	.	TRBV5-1	CASSTTGINEKLFF	TGCGCCAGCAGTACTACAGGGATAAATGAAAAACTGTTTTTT
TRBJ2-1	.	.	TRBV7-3	CASSGTRSSYNEQFF	TGTGCCAGCAGCGGTACTAGATCCTCCTACAATGAGCAGTTCTTC
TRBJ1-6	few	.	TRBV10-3	CAISEGRANSPLHF	TGTGCCATCAGTGAGGGGAGGGCAAATTCACCCCTCCACTTT
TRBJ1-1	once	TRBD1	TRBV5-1	CASSLSFGRGLTEAFF	TGCGCCAGCAGCTTGTCCTTTGGCAGGGGGCTGACTGAAGCTTTCTTT
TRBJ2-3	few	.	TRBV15	CATGVPGDTQYF	TGTGCCACCGGTGTACCGGGGGATACGCAGTATTTT
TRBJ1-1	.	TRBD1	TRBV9	CASSAPPGQGQKTAFF	TGTGCCAGCAGCGCCCCGCCGGGACAGGGCCAGAAGACGGCTTTCTTT
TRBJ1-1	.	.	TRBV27	CASSLSRHRVEAFF	TGTGCCAGCAGTTTATCGCGACACAGAGTCGAAGCTTTCTTT
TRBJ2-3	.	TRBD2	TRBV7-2	CASSPSGGPPLRTDTQYF	TGTGCCAGCAGCCCGAGCGGGGGGCCTCCTCTCCGCACAGATACGCAGTATTTT
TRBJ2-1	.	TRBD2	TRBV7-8	CASSTGLAGVEQFF	TGTGCCAGCAGCACGGGACTAGCGGGAGTTGAGCAGTTCTTC
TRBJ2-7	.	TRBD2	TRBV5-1	CASSFSGGAAYEQYF	TGCGCCAGCAGCTTTTCCGGGGGGGCAGCTTACGAGCAGTACTTC
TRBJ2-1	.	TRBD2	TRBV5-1	CASSLGGTSRHEQFF	TGCGCCAGCAGCTTGGGAGGGACTAGTAGGCATGAGCAGTTCTTC
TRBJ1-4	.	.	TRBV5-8	CASSTGQSTNEKLFF	TGTGCCAGCAGCACGGGACAATCAACTAATGAAAAACTGTTTTTT